This TCR beta chain was captured in a study of blood T cell repertoires in COVID-19. On the study more broadly: Specimens from acute and convalescent COVID-19 originated in the United States, Italy and Spain.

The data were produced by immunoSEQ multiplex PCR, yet TCRdb's version contains in-frame clones alone and is incomplete. The sample includes 200,000 to 250,000 clones, 80% to 85% of them seen just once. V was clipped by 2 bases and J by 6 bases; unmatched bases: 9. The CDR3 totals 16 residues. Germline assignment: CDR1 MNHEY and CDR2 SVGAGI. The sequence was collected from a woman older than 75 with COVID-19, enrolled during active disease. The chain is built from TRBV6-5 and TRBJ1-4, with 7 bases matching TRBD1. Sequences were obtained from peripheral blood. DNA for the CDR3: TGTGCCAGCAGTTACGGCAGGGGGTCCTCCCATGAAAAACTGTTTTTT. Protein product: CASSYGRGSSHEKLFF.